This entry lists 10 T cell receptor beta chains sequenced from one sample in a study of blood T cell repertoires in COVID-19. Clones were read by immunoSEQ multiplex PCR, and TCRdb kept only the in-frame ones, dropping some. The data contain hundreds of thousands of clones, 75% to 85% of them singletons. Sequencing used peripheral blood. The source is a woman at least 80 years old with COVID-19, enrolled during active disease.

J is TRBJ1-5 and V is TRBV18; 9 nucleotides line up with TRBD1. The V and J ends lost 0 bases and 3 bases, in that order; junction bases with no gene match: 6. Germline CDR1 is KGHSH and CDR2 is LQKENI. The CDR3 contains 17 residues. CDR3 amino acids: CASSPPQTGGYNQPQHF. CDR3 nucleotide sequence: TGTGCCAGCTCACCACCCCAGACAGGGGGTTACAATCAGCCCCAGCATTTT.

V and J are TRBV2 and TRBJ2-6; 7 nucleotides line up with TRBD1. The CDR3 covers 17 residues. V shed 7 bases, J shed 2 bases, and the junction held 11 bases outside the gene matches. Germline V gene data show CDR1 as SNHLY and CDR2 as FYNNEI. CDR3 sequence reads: CASTRQGALPGANVLTF. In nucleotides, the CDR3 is TGTGCCAGCACCAGACAGGGTGCGCTCCCTGGGGCCAACGTCCTGACTTTC.

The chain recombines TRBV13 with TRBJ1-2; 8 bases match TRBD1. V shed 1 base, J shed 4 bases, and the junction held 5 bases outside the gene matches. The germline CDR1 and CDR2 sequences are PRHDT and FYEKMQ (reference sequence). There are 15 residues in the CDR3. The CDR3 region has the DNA TGTGCCAGCAGCTTAGATTCAGGGGGCCTCTATGGCTACACCTTC. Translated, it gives CASSLDSGGLYGYTF. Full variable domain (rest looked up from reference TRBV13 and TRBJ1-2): AAGVIQSPRHLIKEKRETATLKCYPIPRHDTVYWYQQGPGQDPQFLISFYEKMQSDKGSIPDRFSAQQFSDYHSELNMSSLELGDSALYFCASSLDSGGLYGYTFGSGTRLTVV.

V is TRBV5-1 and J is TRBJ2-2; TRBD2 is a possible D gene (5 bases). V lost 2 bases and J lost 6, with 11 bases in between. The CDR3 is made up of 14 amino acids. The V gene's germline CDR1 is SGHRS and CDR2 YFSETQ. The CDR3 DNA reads TGCGCCAGCAGCTTCGCTAGCACTCCCGGGGAGCTGTTTTTT. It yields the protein CASSFASTPGELFF.

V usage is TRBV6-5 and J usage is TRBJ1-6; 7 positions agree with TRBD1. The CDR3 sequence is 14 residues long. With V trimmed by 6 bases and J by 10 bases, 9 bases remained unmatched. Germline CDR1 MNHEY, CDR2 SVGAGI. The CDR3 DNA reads TGTGCCAGCAGAGACAGAAACAGGGGCTCACCCCTCCACTTT. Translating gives CASRDRNRGSPLHF.

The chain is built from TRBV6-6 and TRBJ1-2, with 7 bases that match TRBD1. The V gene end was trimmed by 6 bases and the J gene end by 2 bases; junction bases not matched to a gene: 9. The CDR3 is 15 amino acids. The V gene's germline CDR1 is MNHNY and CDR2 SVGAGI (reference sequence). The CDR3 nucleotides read TGTGCCAGCAGCCTCGGGACAGCGCGAAACTATGGCTACACCTTC. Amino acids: CASSLGTARNYGYTF.

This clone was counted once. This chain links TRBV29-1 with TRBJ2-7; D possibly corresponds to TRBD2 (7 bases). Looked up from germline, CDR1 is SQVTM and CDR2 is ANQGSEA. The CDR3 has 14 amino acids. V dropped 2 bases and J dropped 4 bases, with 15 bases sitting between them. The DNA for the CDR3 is TGCAGCGTTGAAAGGCAACAGGGAGGGTACGAGCAGTACTTC. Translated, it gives CSVERQQGGYEQYF.

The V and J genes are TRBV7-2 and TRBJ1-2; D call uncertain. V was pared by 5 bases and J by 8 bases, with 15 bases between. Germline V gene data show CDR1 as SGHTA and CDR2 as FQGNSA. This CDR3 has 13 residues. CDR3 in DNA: TGTGCCAGCAGCCCCCCGTCGGGAGGCGGCTACACCTTC. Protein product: CASSPPSGGGYTF.

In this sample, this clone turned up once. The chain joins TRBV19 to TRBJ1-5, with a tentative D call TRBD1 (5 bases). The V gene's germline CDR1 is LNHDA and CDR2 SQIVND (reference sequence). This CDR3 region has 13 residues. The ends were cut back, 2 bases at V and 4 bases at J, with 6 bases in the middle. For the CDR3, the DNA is TGTGCCAGTAGTATATCAGGGAATCAGCCCCAGCATTTT. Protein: CASSISGNQPQHF.

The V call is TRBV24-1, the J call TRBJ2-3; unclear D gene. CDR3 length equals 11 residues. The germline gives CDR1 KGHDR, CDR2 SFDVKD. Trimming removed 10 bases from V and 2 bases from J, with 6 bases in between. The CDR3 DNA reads TGTGCCACGCTACCCACAGATACGCAGTATTTT. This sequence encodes CATLPTDTQYF.